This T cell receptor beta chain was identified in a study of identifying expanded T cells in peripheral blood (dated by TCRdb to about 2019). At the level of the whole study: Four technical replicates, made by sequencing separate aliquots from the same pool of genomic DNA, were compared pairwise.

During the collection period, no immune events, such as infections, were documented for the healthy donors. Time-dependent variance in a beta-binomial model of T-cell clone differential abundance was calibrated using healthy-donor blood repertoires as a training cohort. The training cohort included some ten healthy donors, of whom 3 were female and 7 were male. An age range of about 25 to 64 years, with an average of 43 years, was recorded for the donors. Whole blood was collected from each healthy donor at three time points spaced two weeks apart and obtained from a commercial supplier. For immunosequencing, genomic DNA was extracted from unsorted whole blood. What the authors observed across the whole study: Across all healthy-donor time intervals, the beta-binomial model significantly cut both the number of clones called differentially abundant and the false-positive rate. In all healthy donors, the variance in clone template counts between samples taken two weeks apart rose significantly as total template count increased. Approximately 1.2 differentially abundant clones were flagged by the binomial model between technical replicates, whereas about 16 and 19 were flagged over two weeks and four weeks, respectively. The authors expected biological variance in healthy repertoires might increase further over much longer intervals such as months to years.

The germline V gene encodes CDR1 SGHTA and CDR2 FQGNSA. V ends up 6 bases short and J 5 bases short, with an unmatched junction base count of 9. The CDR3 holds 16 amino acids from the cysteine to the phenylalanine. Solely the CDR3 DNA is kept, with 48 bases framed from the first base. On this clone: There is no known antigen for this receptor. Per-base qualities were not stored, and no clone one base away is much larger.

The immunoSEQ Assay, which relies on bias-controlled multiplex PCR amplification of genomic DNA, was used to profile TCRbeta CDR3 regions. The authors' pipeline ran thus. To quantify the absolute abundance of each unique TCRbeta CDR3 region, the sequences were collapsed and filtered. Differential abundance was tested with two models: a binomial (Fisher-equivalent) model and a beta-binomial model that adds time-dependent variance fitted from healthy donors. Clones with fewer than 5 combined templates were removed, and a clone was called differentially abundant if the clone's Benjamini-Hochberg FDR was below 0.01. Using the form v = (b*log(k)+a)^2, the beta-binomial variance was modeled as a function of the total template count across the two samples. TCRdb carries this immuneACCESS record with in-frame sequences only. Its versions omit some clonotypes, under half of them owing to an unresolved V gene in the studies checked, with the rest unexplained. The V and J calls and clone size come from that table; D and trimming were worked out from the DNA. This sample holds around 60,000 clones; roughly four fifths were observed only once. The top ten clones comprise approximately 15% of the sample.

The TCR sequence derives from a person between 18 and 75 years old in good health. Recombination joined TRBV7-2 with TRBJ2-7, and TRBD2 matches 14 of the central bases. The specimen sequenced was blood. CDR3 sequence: CASSREGTSGSNEQYF. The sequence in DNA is TGTGCCAGCAGTCGAGAGGGGACTAGCGGGAGTAACGAGCAGTACTTC.